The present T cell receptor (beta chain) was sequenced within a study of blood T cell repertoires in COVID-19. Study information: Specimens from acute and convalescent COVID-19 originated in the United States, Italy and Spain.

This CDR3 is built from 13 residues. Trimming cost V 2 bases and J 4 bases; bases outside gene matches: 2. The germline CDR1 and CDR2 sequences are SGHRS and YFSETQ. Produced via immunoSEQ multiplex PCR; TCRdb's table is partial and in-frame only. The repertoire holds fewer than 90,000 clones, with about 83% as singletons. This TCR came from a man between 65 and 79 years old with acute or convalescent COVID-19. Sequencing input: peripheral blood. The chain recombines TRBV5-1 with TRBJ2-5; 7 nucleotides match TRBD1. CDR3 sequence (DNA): TGCGCCAGCAGCTTACAGGGGTCAGAGACCCAGTACTTC. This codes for CASSLQGSETQYF. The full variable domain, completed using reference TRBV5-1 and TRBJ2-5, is KAGVTQTPRYLIKTRGQQVTLSCSPISGHRSVSWYQQTPGQGLQFLFEYFSETQRNKGNFPGRFSGRQFSNSRSEMNVSTLELGDSALYLCASSLQGSETQYFGPGTRLLVL.